This TCR beta chain derives from a study of prognosis after radiotherapy for stage I lung cancer. Study conclusions and caveats: Patients who went on to get distant metastases had lower Shannon entropy after stereotactic body radiation therapy.

Genomic DNA served as the source from which two-round multiplex PCR generated TCR beta CDR3 amplicons. The authors ran first-round PCR with primers specific to each TRBV and TRBJ gene. TCRdb processed the multiplex PCR reads anew with MiXCR; each CDR3 protein has one entry. The sample carries about 35,000 distinct CDR3 sequences, approximately 36% recorded once. This clonotype was seen ten or more times. The antigen is undetermined. The V gene lost 7 bases and the J gene lost 4 bases, with 20 bases spanning the gap. CDR3 length: 15 residues. Germline CDR1 reads SGHTS; CDR2 reads YDEGEE. The material was PBMCs, obtained before or after stereotactic body radiation therapy (not recorded which). The chain couples TRBV5-8 to TRBJ1-2; weak D call: TRBD1 (5 bases). This receptor was obtained from a donor over 45 with non-small cell lung cancer. The CDR3 bases are TGTGCCAGCTCGTTTTTTGGGACGGGGCGCTATGGCTACACCTTC. Translating it yields CASSFFGTGRYGYTF.